This T cell receptor (beta chain) was identified during a study of neoadjuvant anti-PD-1 for oral cavity cancer. Study at large: Around day 43, patients without progression received a fourth nivolumab dose before surgery.

The patients had HPV-negative, locally advanced oral cavity squamous cell carcinoma. The germline gives CDR1 SGHNT, CDR2 YYREEE (reference sequence). Trimming took 0 bases from V and 9 from J, leaving 9 bases between them. The CDR3 loop spans 13 amino acids. This clone was observed once. PBMC libraries mostly used roughly 480 ng of input genomic DNA, with six replicates per sample. The data were produced by immunoSEQ multiplex PCR, yet TCRdb's version contains in-frame clones alone and is incomplete. This table holds 7,200 or so clones, 70% to 80% found once. The V gene is TRBV5-4, the J gene TRBJ2-2; D possibly matches TRBD1 or TRBD2 (5 bases each). The TCR was taken from a person between 40 and 85 years old with oral cavity squamous cell carcinoma. This material consisted of PBMCs, taken before nivolumab (anti-PD-1) treatment. The CDR3: CASSLDGGWELFF. CDR3 bases: TGTGCCAGCAGCTTGGATGGGGGTTGGGAGCTGTTTTTT.